Listed below are T cell receptor beta chains from one sample, sequenced in a study of cytomegalovirus exposure and HLA in healthy donors. Clones were read by immunoSEQ multiplex PCR, and TCRdb kept only the in-frame ones, dropping some. The sample holds about 140,000 clones; about 86% are singletons and the top ten take 2.5% to 3.5%. The sample taken for sequencing was PBMCs. The origin of the receptors is a man younger than 35 in good health and CMV-seronegative. Both conserved end residues are part of each CDR3. Fields, in order: CDR3 DNA, CDR3 protein, J gene, D gene, clone size, V gene. D genes are given only for firm matches. Not every row has a clone size; where given, it reads once, few, many or a size class.

CDR3nt: TGTGCCAGCAGCTTAGTGTCGTTCGGGAATGCGTTCCAAGAGACCCAGTACTTC; CDR3aa: CASSLVSFGNAFQETQYF; j_gene: TRBJ2-5; d_gene: -; abundance: -; v_gene: TRBV7-6
CDR3nt: TGTGCCAGCAGCTTAAGACCCCCTAGCGTAAGCACAGATACGCAGTATTTT; CDR3aa: CASSLRPPSVSTDTQYF; j_gene: TRBJ2-3; d_gene: -; abundance: -; v_gene: TRBV7-2
CDR3nt: TGTGCCAGCAGTTTGGAGAGGGGAGGTGAAAAACTGTTTTTT; CDR3aa: CASSLERGGEKLFF; j_gene: TRBJ1-4; d_gene: -; abundance: -; v_gene: TRBV27
CDR3nt: TGTGCCAGCAGTGAAGCGCTTCAGGTCCCTGCCGACGAGCAGTACTTC; CDR3aa: CASSEALQVPADEQYF; j_gene: TRBJ2-7; d_gene: -; abundance: once; v_gene: TRBV2
CDR3nt: TGTGCCAGCAGCTACAGGGGGCGGGCAACTAATGAAAAACTGTTTTTT; CDR3aa: CASSYRGRATNEKLFF; j_gene: TRBJ1-4; d_gene: TRBD1; abundance: -; v_gene: TRBV6-4
CDR3nt: TGTGCCAGCAGCTTGGCAGGGGGCGATCAGCCCCAGCATTTT; CDR3aa: CASSLAGGDQPQHF; j_gene: TRBJ1-5; d_gene: TRBD1; abundance: once; v_gene: TRBV7-2
CDR3nt: TGTGCCAGCAGCTTAGGGGCACACACCGGGGAGCTGTTTTTT; CDR3aa: CASSLGAHTGELFF; j_gene: TRBJ2-2; d_gene: -; abundance: -; v_gene: TRBV7-9
CDR3nt: TGTGCCAGCAGCGGTAGAGGAATCGGACGGGGTGGTCGTGTGGAGCAGTACTTC; CDR3aa: CASSGRGIGRGGRVEQYF; j_gene: TRBJ2-7; d_gene: -; abundance: -; v_gene: TRBV9
CDR3nt: TGTGCCAGCAGGGACCCAGGGGCTGAGGACGAGCAGTACTTC; CDR3aa: CASRDPGAEDEQYF; j_gene: TRBJ2-7; d_gene: -; abundance: -; v_gene: TRBV2
CDR3nt: TGTGCCATCGTGAGAGGCGGGACAGGGGGCCCAGAGACCCAGTACTTC; CDR3aa: CAIVRGGTGGPETQYF; j_gene: TRBJ2-5; d_gene: TRBD1; abundance: -; v_gene: TRBV15